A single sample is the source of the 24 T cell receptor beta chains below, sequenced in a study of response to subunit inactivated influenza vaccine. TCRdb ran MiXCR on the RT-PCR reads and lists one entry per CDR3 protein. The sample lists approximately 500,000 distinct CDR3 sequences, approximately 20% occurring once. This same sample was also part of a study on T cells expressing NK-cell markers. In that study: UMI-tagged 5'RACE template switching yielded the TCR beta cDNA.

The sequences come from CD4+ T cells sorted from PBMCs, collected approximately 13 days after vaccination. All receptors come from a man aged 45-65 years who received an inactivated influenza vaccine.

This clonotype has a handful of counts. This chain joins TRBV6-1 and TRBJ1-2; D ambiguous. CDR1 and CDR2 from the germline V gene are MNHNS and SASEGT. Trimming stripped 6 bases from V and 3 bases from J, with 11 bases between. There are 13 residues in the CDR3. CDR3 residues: CASRLGRDYGYTF. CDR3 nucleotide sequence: TGTGCCAGCAGGCTGGGGAGGGACTATGGCTACACCTTC.

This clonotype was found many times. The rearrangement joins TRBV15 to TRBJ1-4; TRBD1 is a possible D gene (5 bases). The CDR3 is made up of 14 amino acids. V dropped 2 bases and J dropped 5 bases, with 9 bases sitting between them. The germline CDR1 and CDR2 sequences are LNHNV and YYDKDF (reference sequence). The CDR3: CATSRSGQNEKLFF. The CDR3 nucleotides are TGTGCCACCAGCAGATCGGGGCAGAATGAAAAACTGTTTTTT.

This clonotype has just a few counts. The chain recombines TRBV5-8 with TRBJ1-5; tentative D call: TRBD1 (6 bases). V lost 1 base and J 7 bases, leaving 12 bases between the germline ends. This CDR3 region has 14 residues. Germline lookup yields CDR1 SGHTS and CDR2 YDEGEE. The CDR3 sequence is CASSLMGQRQPQHF. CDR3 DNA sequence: TGTGCCAGCAGCTTGATGGGACAACGACAGCCCCAGCATTTT.

The CDR3 loop reads CASSYLAGVPSTDTQYF. In DNA, the CDR3 is TGTGCCAGCAGTTACCTAGCGGGGGTTCCTAGCACAGATACGCAGTATTTT. The chain recombines TRBV6-2 or TRBV6-3 with TRBJ2-3; 10 nucleotides align to TRBD2. This CDR3 is built from 17 residues. The V gene's germline CDR1 is MNHEY and CDR2 SVGEGT. J was trimmed by 0 bases and V by 2 bases; bases with no gene match: 5.

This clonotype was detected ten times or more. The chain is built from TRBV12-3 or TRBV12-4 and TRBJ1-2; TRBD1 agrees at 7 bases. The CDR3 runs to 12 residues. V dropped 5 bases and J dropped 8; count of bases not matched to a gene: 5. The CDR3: CASSLGGRGYTF. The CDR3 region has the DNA TGTGCCAGCAGTCTAGGGGGCAGGGGCTACACCTTC.

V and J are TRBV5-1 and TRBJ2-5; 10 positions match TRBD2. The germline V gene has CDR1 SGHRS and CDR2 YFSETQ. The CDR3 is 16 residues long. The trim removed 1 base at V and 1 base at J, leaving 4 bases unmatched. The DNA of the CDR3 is TGCGCCAGCAGCTTGTCTGCTAGCGGGGGCCAAGAGACCCAGTACTTC. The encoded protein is CASSLSASGGQETQYF.

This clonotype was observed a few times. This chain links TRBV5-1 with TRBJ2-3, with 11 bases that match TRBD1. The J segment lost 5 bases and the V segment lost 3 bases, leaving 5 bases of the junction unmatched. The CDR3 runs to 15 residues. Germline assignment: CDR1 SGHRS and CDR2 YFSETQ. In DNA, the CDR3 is TGCGCCAGCAGCTCGGACAGGGGGCGAGGAGATACGCAGTATTTT. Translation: CASSSDRGRGDTQYF.

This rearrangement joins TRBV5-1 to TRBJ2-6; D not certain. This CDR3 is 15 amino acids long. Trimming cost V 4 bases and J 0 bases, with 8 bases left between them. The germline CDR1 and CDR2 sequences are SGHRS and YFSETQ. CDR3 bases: TGCGCCAGCAGCCCCCCCGACTCTGGGGCCAACGTCCTGACTTTC. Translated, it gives CASSPPDSGANVLTF.

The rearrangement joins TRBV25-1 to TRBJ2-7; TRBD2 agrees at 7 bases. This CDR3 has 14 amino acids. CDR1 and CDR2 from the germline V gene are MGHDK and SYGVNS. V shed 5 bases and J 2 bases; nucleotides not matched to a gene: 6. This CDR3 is CASSNERGAYEQYF. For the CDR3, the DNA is TGTGCCAGCAGTAATGAGCGGGGAGCCTACGAGCAGTACTTC.

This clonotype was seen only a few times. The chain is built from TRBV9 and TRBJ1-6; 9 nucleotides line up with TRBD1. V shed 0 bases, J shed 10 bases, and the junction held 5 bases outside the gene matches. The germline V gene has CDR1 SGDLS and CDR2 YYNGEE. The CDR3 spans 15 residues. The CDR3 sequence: CASSVDGQGRSPLHF. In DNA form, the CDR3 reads TGTGCCAGCAGCGTAGATGGACAGGGGAGGTCACCCCTCCACTTT.

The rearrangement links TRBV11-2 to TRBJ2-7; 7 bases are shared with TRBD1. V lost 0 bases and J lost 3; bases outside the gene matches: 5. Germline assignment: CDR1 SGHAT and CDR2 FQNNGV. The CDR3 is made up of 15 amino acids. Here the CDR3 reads CASSLDSGQYYEQYF. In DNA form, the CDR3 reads TGTGCCAGCAGCTTAGATTCGGGACAGTACTACGAGCAGTACTTC. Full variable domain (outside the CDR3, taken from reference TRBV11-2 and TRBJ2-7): EAGVAQSPRYKIIEKRQSVAFWCNPISGHATLYWYQQILGQGPKLLIQFQNNGVVDDSQLPKDRFSAERLKGVDSTLKIQPAKLEDSAVYLCASSLDSGQYYEQYFGPGTRLTVT.

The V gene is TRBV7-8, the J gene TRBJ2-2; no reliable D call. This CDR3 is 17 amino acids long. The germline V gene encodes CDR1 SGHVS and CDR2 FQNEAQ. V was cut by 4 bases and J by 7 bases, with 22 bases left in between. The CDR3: CASSSAIASGGVGELFF. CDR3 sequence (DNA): TGTGCCAGCAGCTCCGCTATCGCTTCGGGTGGTGTCGGGGAGCTGTTTTTT.

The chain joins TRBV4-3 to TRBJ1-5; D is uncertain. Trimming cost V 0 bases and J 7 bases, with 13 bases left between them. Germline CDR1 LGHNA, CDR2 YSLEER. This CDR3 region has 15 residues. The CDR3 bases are TGCGCCAGCAGCCAAGATCTTAGTAGGACGCAGCCCCAGCATTTT. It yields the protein CASSQDLSRTQPQHF.

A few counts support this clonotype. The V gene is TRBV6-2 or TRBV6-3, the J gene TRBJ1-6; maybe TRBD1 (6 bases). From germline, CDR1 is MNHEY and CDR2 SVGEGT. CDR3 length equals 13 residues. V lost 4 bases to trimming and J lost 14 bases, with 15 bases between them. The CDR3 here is CASSLNRALALHF. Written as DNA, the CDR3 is TGTGCCAGCAGTTTAAACAGGGCTTTGGCCCTCCACTTT.

The CDR3 DNA follows: TGTGCCAGCAGCTTGGCTGCGGGACGGAACACCGGGGAGCTGTTTTTT. Its translation is CASSLAAGRNTGELFF. The rearrangement links TRBV5-5 to TRBJ2-2, with D possibly matching TRBD2 (6 bases). V lost 0 bases to trimming and J lost 1 base, with 10 bases between them. The CDR3 is 16 amino acids. Per the germline V gene, CDR1 is SGHKS and CDR2 is YYEKEE (reference sequence).

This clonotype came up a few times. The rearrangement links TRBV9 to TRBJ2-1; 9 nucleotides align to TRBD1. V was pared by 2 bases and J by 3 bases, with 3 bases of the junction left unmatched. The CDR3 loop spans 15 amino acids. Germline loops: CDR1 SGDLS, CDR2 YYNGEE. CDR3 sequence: CASSVGTGSYNEQFF. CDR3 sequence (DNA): TGTGCCAGCAGCGTCGGGACAGGGAGCTACAATGAGCAGTTCTTC.

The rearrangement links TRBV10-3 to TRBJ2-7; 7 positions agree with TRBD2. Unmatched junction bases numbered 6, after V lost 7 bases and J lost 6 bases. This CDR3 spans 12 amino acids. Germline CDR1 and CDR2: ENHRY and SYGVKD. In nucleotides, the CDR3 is TGTGCCATCACCGCGGGGACTACCGAGCAGTACTTC. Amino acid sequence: CAITAGTTEQYF.

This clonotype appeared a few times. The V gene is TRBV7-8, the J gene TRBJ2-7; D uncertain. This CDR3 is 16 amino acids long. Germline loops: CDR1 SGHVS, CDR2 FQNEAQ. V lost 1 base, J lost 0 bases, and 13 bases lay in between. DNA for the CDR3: TGTGCCAGCAGCTTAGGCAGGCCCGTTCGCTCCTACGAGCAGTACTTC. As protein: CASSLGRPVRSYEQYF.

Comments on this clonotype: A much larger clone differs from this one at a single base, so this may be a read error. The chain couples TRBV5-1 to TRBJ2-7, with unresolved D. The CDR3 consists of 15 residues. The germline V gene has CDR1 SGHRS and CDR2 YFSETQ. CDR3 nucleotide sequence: TGCGCCAGCAGCTTGAACAGTGCTCAGACCTACGAGCACTACTTC. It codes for CASSLNSAQTYEHYF.

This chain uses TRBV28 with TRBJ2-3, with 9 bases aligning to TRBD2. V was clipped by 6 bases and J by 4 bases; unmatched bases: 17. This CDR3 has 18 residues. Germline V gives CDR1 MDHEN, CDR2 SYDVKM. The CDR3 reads CASRHRATLAGRADTQYF. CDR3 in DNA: TGTGCCAGCAGGCATCGAGCCACCCTAGCGGGGAGGGCAGATACGCAGTATTTT.

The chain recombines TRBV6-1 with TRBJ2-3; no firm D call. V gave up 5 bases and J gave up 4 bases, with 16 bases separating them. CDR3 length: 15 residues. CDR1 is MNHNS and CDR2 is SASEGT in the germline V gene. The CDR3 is CASSIRFEAPDTQYF. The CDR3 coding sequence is TGTGCCAGCAGTATACGCTTCGAAGCCCCAGATACGCAGTATTTT.

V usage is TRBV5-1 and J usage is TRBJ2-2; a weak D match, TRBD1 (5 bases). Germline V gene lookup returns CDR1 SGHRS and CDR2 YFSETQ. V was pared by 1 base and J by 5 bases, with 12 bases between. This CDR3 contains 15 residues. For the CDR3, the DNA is TGCGCCAGCAGCTTGAAGGGGCCTGGTACCGGGGAGCTGTTTTTT. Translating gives CASSLKGPGTGELFF.

CDR3 sequence: CASSYGGRPYEQYF. CDR3 bases: TGTGCCAGCAGCTACGGGGGACGACCCTACGAGCAGTACTTC. The V and J genes are TRBV7-2 and TRBJ2-7, with TRBD2 as a possible D gene (6 bases). Per germline, CDR1 SGHTA and CDR2 FQGNSA. CDR3 size: 14 residues. The ends were cut back, 4 bases at V and 2 bases at J, with 12 bases in the middle.

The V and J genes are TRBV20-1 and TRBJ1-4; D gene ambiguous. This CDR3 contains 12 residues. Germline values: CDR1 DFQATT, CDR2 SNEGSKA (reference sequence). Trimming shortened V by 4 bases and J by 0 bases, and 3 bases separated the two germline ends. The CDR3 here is CSATSTNEKLFF. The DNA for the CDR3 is TGCAGTGCTACCTCAACTAATGAAAAACTGTTTTTT.